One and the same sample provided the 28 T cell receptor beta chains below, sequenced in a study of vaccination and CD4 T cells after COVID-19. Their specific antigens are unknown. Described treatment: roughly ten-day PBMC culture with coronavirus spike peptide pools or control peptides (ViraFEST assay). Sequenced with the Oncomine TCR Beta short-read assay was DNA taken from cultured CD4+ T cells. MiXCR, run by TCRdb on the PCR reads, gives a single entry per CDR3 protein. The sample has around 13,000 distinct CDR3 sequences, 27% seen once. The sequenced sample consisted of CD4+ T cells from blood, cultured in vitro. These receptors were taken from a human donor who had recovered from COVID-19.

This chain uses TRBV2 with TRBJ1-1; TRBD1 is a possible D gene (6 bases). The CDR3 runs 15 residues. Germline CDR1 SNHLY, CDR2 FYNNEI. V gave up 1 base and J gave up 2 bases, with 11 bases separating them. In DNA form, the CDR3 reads TGTGCCAGCAGTGAAGACCGGGGGCGCAACACTGAAGCTTTCTTT. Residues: CASSEDRGRNTEAFF.

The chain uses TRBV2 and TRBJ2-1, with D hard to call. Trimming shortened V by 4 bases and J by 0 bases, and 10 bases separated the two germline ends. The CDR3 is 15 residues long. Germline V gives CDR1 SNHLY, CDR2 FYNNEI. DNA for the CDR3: TGTGCCAGCAGTGTTGCCCTTAGCTCCTACAATGAGCAGTTCTTC. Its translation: CASSVALSSYNEQFF.

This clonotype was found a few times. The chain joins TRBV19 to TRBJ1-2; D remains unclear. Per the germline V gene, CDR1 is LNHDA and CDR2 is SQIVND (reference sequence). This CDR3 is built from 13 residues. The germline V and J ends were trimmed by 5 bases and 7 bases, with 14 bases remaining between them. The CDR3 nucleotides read TGTGCCAGTAGTTCCGCGGATTTGGTTGGCTACACCTTC. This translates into CASSSADLVGYTF.

Here the CDR3 DNA reads TGTGCCAGCAGCTTAGGAGGGGGGGCTGAAGCTTTCTTT. It encodes CASSLGGGAEAFF. The chain couples TRBV7-8 to TRBJ1-1; D might be TRBD1 (6 bases). Germline loops: CDR1 SGHVS, CDR2 FQNEAQ. With 1 base removed from V and 6 bases from J, the gap between germline ends came to 9 bases. This CDR3 has 13 residues.

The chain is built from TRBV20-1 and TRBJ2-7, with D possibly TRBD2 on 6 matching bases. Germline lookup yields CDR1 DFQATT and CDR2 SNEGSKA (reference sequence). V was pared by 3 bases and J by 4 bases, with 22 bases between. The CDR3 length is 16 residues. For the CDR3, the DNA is TGCAGTGCTAGGGCGGGGACTCCTCGCACCCCATACGAGCAGTACTTC. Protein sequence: CSARAGTPRTPYEQYF.

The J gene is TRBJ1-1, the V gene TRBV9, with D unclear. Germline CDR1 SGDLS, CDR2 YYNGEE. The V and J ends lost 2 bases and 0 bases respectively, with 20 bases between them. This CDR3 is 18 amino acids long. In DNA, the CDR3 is TGTGCCAGCAGCGTGGGCGGATTTCTCGGGATGATGAACACTGAAGCTTTCTTT. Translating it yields CASSVGGFLGMMNTEAFF. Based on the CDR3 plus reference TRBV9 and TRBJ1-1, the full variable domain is DSGVTQTPKHLITATGQRVTLRCSPRSGDLSVYWYQQSLDQGLQFLIQYYNGEERAKGNILERFSAQQFPDLHSELNLSSLELGDSALYFCASSVGGFLGMMNTEAFFGQGTRLTVV.

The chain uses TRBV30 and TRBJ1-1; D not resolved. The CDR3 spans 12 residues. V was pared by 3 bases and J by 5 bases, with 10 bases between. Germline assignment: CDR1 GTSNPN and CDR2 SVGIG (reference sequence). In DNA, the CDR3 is TGTGCCTGGAGCGACGTCGGGACTGAAGCTTTCTTT. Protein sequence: CAWSDVGTEAFF.

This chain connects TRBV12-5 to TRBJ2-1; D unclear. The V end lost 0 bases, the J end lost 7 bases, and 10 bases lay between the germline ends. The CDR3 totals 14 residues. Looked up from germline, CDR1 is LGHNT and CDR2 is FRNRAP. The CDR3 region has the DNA TGTGCTAGTGGTTTGGTAATCGGAGCTAATGAGCAGTTCTTC. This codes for CASGLVIGANEQFF.

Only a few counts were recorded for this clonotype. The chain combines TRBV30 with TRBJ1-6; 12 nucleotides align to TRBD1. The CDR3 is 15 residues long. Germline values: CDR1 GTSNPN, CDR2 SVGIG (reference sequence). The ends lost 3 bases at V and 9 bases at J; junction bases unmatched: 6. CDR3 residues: CAWSRDRGRFSPLHF. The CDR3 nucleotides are TGTGCCTGGAGCAGGGACAGGGGGCGTTTTTCACCCCTCCACTTT.

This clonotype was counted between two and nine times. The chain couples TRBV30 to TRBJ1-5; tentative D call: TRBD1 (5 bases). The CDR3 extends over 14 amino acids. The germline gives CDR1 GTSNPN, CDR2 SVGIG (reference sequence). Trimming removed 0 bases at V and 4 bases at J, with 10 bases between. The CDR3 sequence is CAWSVAGGNQPQHF. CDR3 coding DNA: TGTGCCTGGAGTGTAGCGGGGGGAAATCAGCCCCAGCATTTT.

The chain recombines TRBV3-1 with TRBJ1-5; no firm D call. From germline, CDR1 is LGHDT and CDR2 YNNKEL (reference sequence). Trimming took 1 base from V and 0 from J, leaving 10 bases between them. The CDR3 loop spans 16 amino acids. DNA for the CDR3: TGTGCCAGCAGCCAAGGGGCAGCTTATAGCAATCAGCCCCAGCATTTT. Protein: CASSQGAAYSNQPQHF.

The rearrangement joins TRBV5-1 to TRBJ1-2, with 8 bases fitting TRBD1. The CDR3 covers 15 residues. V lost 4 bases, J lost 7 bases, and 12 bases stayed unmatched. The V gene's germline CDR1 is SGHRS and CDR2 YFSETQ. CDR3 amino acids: CASSPLGQGAFGYTF. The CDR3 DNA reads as TGCGCCAGCAGCCCCTTGGGGCAGGGGGCGTTTGGCTACACCTTC.

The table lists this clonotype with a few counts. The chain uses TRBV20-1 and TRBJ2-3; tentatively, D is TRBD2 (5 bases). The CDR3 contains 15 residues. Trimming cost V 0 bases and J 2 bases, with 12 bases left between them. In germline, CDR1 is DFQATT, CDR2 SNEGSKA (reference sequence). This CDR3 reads CSARDPAEYTDTQYF. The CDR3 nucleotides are TGCAGTGCTAGAGATCCAGCGGAGTACACAGATACGCAGTATTTT.

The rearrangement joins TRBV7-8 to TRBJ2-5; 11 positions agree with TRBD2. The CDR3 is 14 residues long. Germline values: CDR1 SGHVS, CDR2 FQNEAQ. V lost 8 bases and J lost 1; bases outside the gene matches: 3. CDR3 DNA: TGTGCCAGCGGTAGCGGGGGGGCCCAAGAGACCCAGTACTTC. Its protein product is CASGSGGAQETQYF. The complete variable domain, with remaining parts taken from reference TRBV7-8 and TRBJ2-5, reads GAGVSQSPRYKVAKRGQDVALRCDPISGHVSLFWYQQALGQGPEFLTYFQNEAQLDKSGLPSDRFFAERPEGSVSTLKIQRTQQEDSAVYLCASGSGGAQETQYFGPGTRLLVL.

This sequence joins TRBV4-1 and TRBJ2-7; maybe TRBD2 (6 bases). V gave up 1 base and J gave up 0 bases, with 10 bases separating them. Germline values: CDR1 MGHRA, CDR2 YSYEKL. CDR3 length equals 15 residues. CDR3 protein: CASSQGEESSYEQYF. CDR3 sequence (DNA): TGCGCCAGCAGCCAAGGGGAGGAGAGCTCCTACGAGCAGTACTTC.

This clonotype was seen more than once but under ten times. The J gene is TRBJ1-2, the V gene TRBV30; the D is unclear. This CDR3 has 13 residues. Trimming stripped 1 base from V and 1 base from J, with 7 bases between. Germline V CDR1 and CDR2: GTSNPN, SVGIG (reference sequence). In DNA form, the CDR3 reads TGTGCCTGGAGTGAGATACTTAACTATGGCTACACCTTC. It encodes CAWSEILNYGYTF. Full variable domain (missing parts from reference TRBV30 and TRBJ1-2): SQTIHQWPATLVQPVGSPLSLECTVEGTSNPNLYWYRQAAGRGLQLLFYSVGIGQISSEVPQNLSASRPQDRQFILSSKKLLLSDSGFYLCAWSEILNYGYTFGSGTRLTVV.

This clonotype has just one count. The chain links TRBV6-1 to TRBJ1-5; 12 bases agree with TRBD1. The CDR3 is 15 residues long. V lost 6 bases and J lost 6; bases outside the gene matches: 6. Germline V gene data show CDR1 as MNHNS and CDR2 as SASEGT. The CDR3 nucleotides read TGTGCCAGCAGCCGGGACAGGGGGCGCAGTCAGCCCCAGCATTTT. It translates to CASSRDRGRSQPQHF.

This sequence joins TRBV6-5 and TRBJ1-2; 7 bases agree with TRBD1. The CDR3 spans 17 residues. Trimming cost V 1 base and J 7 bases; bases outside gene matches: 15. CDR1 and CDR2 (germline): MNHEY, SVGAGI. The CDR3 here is CASSYFSTLTGTVGYTF. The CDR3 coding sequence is TGTGCCAGCAGTTACTTTTCCACCTTGACAGGGACTGTTGGCTACACCTTC.

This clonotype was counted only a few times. CDR3 in DNA: TGTGCCAGCAGCGAGGGACAAACCAACTACGAGCAGTACTTC. Its protein product is CASSEGQTNYEQYF. The chain couples TRBV5-4 to TRBJ2-7, with D perhaps matching TRBD1 (6 bases). V lost 4 bases, J lost 3 bases, and 14 bases lay in between. Looked up from germline, CDR1 is SGHNT and CDR2 is YYREEE (reference sequence). This CDR3 comprises 14 residues.

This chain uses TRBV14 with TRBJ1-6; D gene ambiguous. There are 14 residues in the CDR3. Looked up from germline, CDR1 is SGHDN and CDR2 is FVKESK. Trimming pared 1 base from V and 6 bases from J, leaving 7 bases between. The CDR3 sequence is CASSQVGPNSPLHF. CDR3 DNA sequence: TGTGCCAGCAGCCAAGTGGGCCCTAATTCACCCCTCCACTTT.

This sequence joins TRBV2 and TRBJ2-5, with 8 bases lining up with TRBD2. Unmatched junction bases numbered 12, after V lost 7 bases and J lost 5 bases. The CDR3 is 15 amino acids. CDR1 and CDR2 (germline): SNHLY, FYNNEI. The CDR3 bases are TGTGCCAGCACCTCCGGGGGGGGGAGGATCGAGACCCAGTACTTC. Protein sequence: CASTSGGGRIETQYF. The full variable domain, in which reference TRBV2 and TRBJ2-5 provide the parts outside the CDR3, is EPEVTQTPSHQVTQMGQEVILRCVPISNHLYFYWYRQILGQKVEFLVSFYNNEISEKSEIFDDQFSVERPDGSNFTLKIRSTKLEDSAMYFCASTSGGGRIETQYFGPGTRLLVL.

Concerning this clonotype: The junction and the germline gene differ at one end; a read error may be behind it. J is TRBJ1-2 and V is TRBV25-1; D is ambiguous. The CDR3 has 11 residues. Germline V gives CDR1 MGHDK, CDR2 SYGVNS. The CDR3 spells CASRAKYGYTF. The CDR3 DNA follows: TGTGCCAGCCGGGCTAAGTATGGCTACACCTTC.

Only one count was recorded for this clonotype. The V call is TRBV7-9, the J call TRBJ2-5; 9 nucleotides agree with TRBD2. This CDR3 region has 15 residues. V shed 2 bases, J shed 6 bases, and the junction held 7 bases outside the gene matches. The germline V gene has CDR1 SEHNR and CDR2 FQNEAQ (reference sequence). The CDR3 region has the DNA TGTGCCAGCAGCTTACGCGGGGGGGCCGGAAAGACCCAGTACTTC. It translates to CASSLRGGAGKTQYF.

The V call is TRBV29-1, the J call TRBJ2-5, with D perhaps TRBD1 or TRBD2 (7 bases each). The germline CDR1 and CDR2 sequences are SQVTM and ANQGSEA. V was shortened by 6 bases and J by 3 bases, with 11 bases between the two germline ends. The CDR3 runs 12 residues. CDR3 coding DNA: TGCAGCGTCCAGGGGGGGGAAGAGACCCAGTACTTC. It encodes CSVQGGEETQYF.

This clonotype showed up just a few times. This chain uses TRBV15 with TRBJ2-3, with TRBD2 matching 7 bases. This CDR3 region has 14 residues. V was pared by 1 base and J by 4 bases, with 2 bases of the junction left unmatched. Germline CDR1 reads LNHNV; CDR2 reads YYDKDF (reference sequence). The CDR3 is CATSRVGLADTQYF. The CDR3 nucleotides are TGTGCCACCAGCAGAGTCGGACTAGCAGATACGCAGTATTTT.

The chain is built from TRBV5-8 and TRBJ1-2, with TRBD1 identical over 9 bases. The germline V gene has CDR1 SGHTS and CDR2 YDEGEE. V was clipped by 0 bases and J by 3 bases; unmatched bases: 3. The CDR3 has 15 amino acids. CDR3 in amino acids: CASSLGDRADYGYTF. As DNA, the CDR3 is TGTGCCAGCAGCTTGGGGGACAGGGCCGACTATGGCTACACCTTC.

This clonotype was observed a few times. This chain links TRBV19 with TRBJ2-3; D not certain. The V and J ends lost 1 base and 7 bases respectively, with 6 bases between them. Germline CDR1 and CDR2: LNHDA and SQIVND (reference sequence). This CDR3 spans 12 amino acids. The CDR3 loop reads CASSIGENTQYF. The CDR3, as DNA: TGTGCCAGTAGTATAGGGGAAAATACGCAGTATTTT. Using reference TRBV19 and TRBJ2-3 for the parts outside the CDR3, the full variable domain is DGGITQSPKYLFRKEGQNVTLSCEQNLNHDAMYWYRQDPGQGLRLIYYSQIVNDFQKGDIAEGYSVSREKKESFPLTVTSAQKNPTAFYLCASSIGENTQYFGPGTRLTVL.

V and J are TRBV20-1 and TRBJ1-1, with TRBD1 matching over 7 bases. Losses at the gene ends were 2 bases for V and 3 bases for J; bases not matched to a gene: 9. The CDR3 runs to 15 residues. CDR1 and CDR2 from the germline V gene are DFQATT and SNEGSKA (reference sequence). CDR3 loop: CSARKTGSLDTEAFF. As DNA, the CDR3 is TGCAGTGCTAGAAAGACAGGGTCTCTGGACACTGAAGCTTTCTTT.